This T cell receptor beta chain was identified in a study of cytomegalovirus exposure and HLA in healthy donors. Notes on this clone: The target antigen is unknown.

Vbeta (60) and Jbeta (13) primers were used in the PCR. Sequencing used immunoSEQ multiplex PCR; TCRdb keeps in-frame clones, though not all of them. The sample has about 160,000 clones; approximately 80% are singletons. Trimming left V 10 bases short and J 0 bases short, with 10 bases between. Per germline, CDR1 MNHEY and CDR2 SVGAGI. This CDR3 comprises 14 residues. Study observations and caveats: When presence/absence was analysed, sequencing depth was taken to be roughly uniform across donors.

The sample was PBMCs. The chain links TRBV6-5 to TRBJ2-6; D is perhaps TRBD1 (5 bases). The sequence came from a man in his late teens or twenties in good health and CMV-seropositive. The chain's CDR3 is CATRDSSGANVLTF. The CDR3 nucleotides read TGTGCCACCCGCGACAGCTCTGGGGCCAACGTCCTGACTTTC.